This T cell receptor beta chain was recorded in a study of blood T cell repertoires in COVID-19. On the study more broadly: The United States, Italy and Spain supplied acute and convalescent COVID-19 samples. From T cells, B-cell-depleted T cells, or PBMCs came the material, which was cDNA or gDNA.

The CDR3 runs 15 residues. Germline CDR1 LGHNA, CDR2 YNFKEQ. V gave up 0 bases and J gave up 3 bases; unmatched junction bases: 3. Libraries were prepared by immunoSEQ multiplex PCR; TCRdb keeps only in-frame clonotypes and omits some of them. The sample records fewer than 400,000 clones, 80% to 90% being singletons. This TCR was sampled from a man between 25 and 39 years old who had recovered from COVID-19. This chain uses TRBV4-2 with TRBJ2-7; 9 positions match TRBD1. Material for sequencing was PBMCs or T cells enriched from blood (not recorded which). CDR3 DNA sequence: TGTGCCAGCAGCCAAGATCCGGGACAGGGCTACGAGCAGTACTTC. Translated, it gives CASSQDPGQGYEQYF.